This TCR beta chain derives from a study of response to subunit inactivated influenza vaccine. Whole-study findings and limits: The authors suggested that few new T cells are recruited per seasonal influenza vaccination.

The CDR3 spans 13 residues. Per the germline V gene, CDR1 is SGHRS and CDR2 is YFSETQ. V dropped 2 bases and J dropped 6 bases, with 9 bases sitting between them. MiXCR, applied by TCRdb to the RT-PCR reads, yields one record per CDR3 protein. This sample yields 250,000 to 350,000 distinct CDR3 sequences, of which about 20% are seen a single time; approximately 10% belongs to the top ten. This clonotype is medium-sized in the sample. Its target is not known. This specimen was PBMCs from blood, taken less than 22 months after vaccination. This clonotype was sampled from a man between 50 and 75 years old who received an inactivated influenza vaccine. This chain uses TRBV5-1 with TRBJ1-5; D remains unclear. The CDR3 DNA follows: TGCGCCAGCAGCTTAAGGGTTGGTCAGCCCCAGCATTTT. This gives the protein CASSLRVGQPQHF.